This TCR beta chain was identified during a study of T cells after posttransplantation cyclophosphamide. Study observations and caveats: Later blood repertoires were often dominated by clones from the donor CD8+ memory compartment.

This clone is a singleton in its sample. Its antigen remains unidentified. Method: immunoSEQ multiplex PCR; TCRdb's copy keeps in-frame clones and lacks some. The table lists 31,000 or so clones, around nine tenths of them singletons, with approximately 0.25% in the top ten. The CDR3 consists of 15 residues. The V end lost 5 bases, the J end lost 6 bases, and 19 bases lay between the germline ends. CDR1 MDHEN and CDR2 SYDVKM come from the germline V gene. The naive gate required viable CD3+CD4+ or CD3+CD8+ cells with CCR7+CD45RA+CD45RO-CD95-CD27+CD28+ phenotype. The sample comprised naive CD4+ T cells sorted from PBMCs. The receptor was isolated from an older woman in good health, CMV-negative, and a related stem cell transplant donor. J is TRBJ2-5 and V is TRBV28; the D gene is possibly TRBD2 (6 bases). The CDR3 sequence: CASSGRKAGGKTQYF. The CDR3 region has the DNA TGTGCCAGCAGTGGACGGAAGGCTGGAGGGAAGACCCAGTACTTC.